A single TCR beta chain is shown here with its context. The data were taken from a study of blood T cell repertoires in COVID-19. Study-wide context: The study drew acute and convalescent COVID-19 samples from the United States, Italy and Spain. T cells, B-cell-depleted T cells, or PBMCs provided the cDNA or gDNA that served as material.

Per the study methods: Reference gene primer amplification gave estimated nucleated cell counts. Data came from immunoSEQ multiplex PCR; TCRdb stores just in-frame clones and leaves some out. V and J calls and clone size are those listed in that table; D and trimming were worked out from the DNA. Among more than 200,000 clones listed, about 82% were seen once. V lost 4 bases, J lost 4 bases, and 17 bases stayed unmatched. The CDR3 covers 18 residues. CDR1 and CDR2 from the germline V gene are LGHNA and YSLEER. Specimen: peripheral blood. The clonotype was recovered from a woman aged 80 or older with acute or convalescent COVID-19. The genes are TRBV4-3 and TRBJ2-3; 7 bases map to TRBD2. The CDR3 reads CASSLRPGGNSIADTQYF. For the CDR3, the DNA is TGCGCCAGCAGCCTCCGACCGGGGGGAAATAGCATAGCAGATACGCAGTATTTT.